These T cell receptor beta chains were read from a single sample in a study of blood T cell repertoires in COVID-19. The assay was immunoSEQ multiplex PCR, and TCRdb's table has in-frame clones only and misses some. Of roughly 170,000 clones in the sample, 80% to 90% were seen once. Sequenced sample: peripheral blood. These receptors came from a man aged 65-85 years with active or convalescent COVID-19. CDR3s include the opening cysteine and the closing phenylalanine or tryptophan. Fields, in order: J gene, V gene, D gene, clone size, CDR3 DNA, CDR3 protein. A D gene is named only where the DNA matches it firmly. Clone size is given for some rows only: seen once, a few or many times, or a class if the clone is expanded.

TRBJ2-7 TRBV6-2/TRBV6-3 TRBD1 once TGTGCCAGCAGTCGACAGGGGGGGCACGAGCAGTACTTC CASSRQGGHEQYF
TRBJ2-7 TRBV18 TRBD1 NA TGTGCCAGCTCACCGACAGGGGTAATGTACGAGCAGTACTTC CASSPTGVMYEQYF
TRBJ1-5 TRBV6-6 TRBD1 NA TGTGCCAGCAGTTACCTGACAGGGTTGGATCAGCCCCAGCATTTT CASSYLTGLDQPQHF
TRBJ2-2 TRBV6-4 TRBD2 NA TGTGCCAGCAGTGACTCCGCTAGCGGGAGTAACACCGGGGAGCTGTTTTTT CASSDSASGSNTGELFF
TRBJ2-2 TRBV9 NA NA TGTGCCAGCAGCGCACCACAGGGGAACACCGGGGAGCTGTTTTTT CASSAPQGNTGELFF
TRBJ1-5 TRBV15 NA NA TGTGCCACCAGCAGTCACGGGATTAGCAATCAGCCCCAGCATTTT CATSSHGISNQPQHF
TRBJ2-2 TRBV27 TRBD1 NA TGTGCCAGCAGTTTATCCCCTGACAGGGGGAACACCGGGGAGCTGTTTTTT CASSLSPDRGNTGELFF
TRBJ2-3 TRBV5-1 TRBD1 NA TGCGCCAGCAGCTTGGGACAGGGGGCAAAAGATACGCAGTATTTT CASSLGQGAKDTQYF
TRBJ1-6 TRBV18 TRBD1 NA TGTGCCAGCTCACCGCGGGGACAGGCTAGAGAGTCACCCCTCCACTTT CASSPRGQARESPLHF
TRBJ1-2 TRBV7-9 NA NA TGTGCCAGCAGCTTAGGCGCCGACTATGGCTACACCTTC CASSLGADYGYTF
TRBJ1-5 TRBV5-5 NA NA TGTGCCAGCAGCTTAACTCCGTGGGGCGCAGGGCAGCCCCAGCATTTT CASSLTPWGAGQPQHF
TRBJ1-2 TRBV5-1 NA NA TGCGCCAGCAGCTCACTGGACAGCTCCGCTAACTATGGCTACACCTTC CASSSLDSSANYGYTF
TRBJ1-1 TRBV6-5 NA NA TGTGCCAGCAGAGACTACCAGGGGCTTCTGCCACTCTTT CASRDYQGLLPLF
TRBJ1-5 TRBV5-4 TRBD1 few TGTGCCAGCAGCTTACAGGGGATTGACCAGCCCCAGCATTTT CASSLQGIDQPQHF
TRBJ2-1 TRBV27 NA NA TGTGCCAGCAGTACCGGGACTTACAATGAGCAGTTCTTC CASSTGTYNEQFF
TRBJ1-2 TRBV5-1 TRBD1 NA TGCGCCAGCAGCCAGGACAGGGCGGCCGGCTACACCTTC CASSQDRAAGYTF
TRBJ1-3 TRBV7-6 TRBD1 NA TGTGCCAGCAGCTTATCCCGGACAGGGGATGGAAACACCATATATTTT CASSLSRTGDGNTIYF
TRBJ1-5 TRBV10-2 NA NA TGCGCCAGCAGTGAAGGAACAGGGTTCCAGCCCCAGCATTTT CASSEGTGFQPQHF
TRBJ1-5 TRBV6-6 NA few TGTGCCTGTTCCGAGGTAGCAAATCAGCCCCAGCATTTT CACSEVANQPQHF
TRBJ2-2 TRBV27 TRBD2 NA TGTGCCAGCAGTCACAATCCGGGACTAGCGAACACCGGGGAGCTGTTTTTT CASSHNPGLANTGELFF
TRBJ1-5 TRBV19 NA NA TGTGCCAGTACCCCGGGGGAGGACCAGCCCCAGCATTTT CASTPGEDQPQHF
TRBJ1-2 TRBV15 NA NA TGTGCCACCAGCAGAGGTTCAGGGTTATATGGCTACACCTTC CATSRGSGLYGYTF
TRBJ2-1 TRBV12-3/TRBV12-4 NA NA TGTGCCCTAGCAGAGGCCTACAATGAGCAGTTCTTC CALAEAYNEQFF
TRBJ1-2 TRBV29-1 TRBD1 NA TGCAGCGTTAAGGGGACAGGGCGTCCCCTCTACACCTTC CSVKGTGRPLYTF
TRBJ1-3 TRBV2 TRBD1 NA TGTGCCAGCAGTGAAGGACAGGGTGGAAACACCATATATTTT CASSEGQGGNTIYF
TRBJ1-1 TRBV19 NA NA TGTGCCAGTAGTATATTGTACGGGAATGAAGCTTTCTTT CASSILYGNEAFF
TRBJ2-7 TRBV4-3 TRBD2 NA TGCGCCAGCAGCCAAGAAGGACTAGCGAGCTACGAGCAGTACTTC CASSQEGLASYEQYF
TRBJ2-1 TRBV27 NA NA TGTGCCAGCAGTTCGAATCCTAGAACAAATGAGCAGTTCTTC CASSSNPRTNEQFF
TRBJ2-5 TRBV27 NA NA TGTGCCAGCCGATTGGCGGGTGTGGAGACCCAGTACTTC CASRLAGVETQYF
TRBJ1-5 TRBV19 NA NA TGTGCCAGTATTTCACAGGGTTATAGTCAGCCCCAGCATTTT CASISQGYSQPQHF
TRBJ1-5 TRBV15 TRBD1 NA TGTGCCACCAGCAGAGAAAAGACAGGGAATCAGCCCCAGCATTTT CATSREKTGNQPQHF
TRBJ1-5 TRBV4-1 TRBD1 NA TGCGCCAGCAGCCGGGGACAGGAGGGTCGGCCCCAGCATTTT CASSRGQEGRPQHF
TRBJ2-7 TRBV9 NA NA TGTGCCAGCAGCGTAGCTCCCTCTAGCTACGAGCAGTACTTC CASSVAPSSYEQYF
TRBJ2-7 TRBV28 TRBD2 NA TGTGCCAGCAGTTTCGGGACTAGCCTCTACGAGCAGTACTTC CASSFGTSLYEQYF
TRBJ1-2 TRBV7-3 TRBD1 NA TGTGCCAGCAGCGCCGGACAGGAAGACTTCTATGGCTACACCTTC CASSAGQEDFYGYTF
TRBJ1-3 TRBV11-2 NA NA TGTGCCAGCAGCCCAACAGTTCCGAGCTCCTCTGGAAACACCATATATTTT CASSPTVPSSSGNTIYF
TRBJ2-7 TRBV29-1 TRBD1 NA TGCAGCGTTCTGGGACAGGCTATCTACGAGCAGTACTTC CSVLGQAIYEQYF
TRBJ1-5 TRBV6-5 NA once TGTGCCAGCAGTTACTCGGCAGGCTGGCAGCCCCAGCATTTT CASSYSAGWQPQHF
TRBJ2-2 TRBV7-9 NA once TGTGCCATAATCCGGGACACGGAAACCACCGGGGAGCTGTTTTTT CAIIRDTETTGELFF
TRBJ2-7 TRBV30 NA NA TGTGCCTGGAGTGTACAGGCCCGTTTGGGCGAGCAGTACTTC CAWSVQARLGEQYF
TRBJ2-7 TRBV5-4 TRBD2 NA TGTGCCAGCAGCTGGGGACTAGCGGACTCCTACGAGCAGTACTTC CASSWGLADSYEQYF
TRBJ1-1 TRBV3-1/TRBV3-2 NA NA TGTGCCAGCAGCTCCCGGAACAGACAGAACACTGAAGCTTTCTTT CASSSRNRQNTEAFF
TRBJ2-3 TRBV9 TRBD2 NA TGTGCCAGCAGGGTTGATAGCGGGGGGGCCTTGGGCACAGATACGCAGTATTTT CASRVDSGGALGTDTQYF
TRBJ1-4 TRBV6-2/TRBV6-3 NA NA TGTGCCAGCAGCCCTCCGCGGACAGTGATTAATGAAAAACTGTTTTTT CASSPPRTVINEKLFF